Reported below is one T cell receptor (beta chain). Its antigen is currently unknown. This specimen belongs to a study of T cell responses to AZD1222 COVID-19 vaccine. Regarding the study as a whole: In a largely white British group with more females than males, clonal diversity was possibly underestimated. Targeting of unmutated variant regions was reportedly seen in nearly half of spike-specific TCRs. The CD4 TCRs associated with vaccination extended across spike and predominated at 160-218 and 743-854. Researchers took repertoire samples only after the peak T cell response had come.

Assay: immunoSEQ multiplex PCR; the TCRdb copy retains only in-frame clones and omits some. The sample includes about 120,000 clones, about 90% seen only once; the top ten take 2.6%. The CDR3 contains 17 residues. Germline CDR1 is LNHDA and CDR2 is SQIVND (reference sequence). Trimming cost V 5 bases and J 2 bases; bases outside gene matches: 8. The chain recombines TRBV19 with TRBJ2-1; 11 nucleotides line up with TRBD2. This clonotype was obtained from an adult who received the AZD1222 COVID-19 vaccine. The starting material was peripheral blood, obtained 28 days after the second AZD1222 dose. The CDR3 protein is CASSSPRLAGPYNEQFF. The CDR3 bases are TGTGCCAGTAGTTCCCCCCGACTAGCGGGGCCCTACAATGAGCAGTTCTTC.